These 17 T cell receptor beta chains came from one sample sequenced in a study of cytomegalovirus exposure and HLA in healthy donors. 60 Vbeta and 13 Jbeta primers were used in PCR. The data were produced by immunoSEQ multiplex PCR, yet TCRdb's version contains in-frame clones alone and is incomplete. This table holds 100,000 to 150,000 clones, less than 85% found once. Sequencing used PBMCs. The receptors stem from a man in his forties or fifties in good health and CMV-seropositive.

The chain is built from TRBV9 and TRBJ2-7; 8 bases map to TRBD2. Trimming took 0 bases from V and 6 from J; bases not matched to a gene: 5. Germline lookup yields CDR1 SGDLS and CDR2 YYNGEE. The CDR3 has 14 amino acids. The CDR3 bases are TGTGCCAGCAGCGTAGAGGGACTAGGGCGCGAGCAGTACTTC. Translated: CASSVEGLGREQYF. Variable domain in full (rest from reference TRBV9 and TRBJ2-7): DSGVTQTPKHLITATGQRVTLRCSPRSGDLSVYWYQQSLDQGLQFLIQYYNGEERAKGNILERFSAQQFPDLHSELNLSSLELGDSALYFCASSVEGLGREQYFGPGTRLTVT.

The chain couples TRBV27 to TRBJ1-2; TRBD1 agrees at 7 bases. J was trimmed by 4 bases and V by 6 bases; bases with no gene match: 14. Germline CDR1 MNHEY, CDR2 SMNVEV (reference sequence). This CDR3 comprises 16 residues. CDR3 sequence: CASSRNPRQGSYGYTF. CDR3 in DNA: TGTGCCAGCAGCCGTAACCCACGACAGGGAAGCTATGGCTACACCTTC.

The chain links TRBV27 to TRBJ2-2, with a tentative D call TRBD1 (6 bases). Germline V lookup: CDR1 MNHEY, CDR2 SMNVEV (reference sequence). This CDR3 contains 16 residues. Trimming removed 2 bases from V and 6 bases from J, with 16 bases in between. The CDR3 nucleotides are TGTGCCAGCAGTTTAACTTCCAGGGGTGATGCCGGGGAGCTGTTTTTT. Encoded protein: CASSLTSRGDAGELFF.

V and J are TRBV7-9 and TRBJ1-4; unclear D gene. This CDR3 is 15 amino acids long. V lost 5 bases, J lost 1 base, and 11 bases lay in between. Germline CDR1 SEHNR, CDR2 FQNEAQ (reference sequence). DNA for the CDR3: TGTGCCAGCAGCCCCACTCCTTTAACTAATGAAAAACTGTTTTTT. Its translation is CASSPTPLTNEKLFF.

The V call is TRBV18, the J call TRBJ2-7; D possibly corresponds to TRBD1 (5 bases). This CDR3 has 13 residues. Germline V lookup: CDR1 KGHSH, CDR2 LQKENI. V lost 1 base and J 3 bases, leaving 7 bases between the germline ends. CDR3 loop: CASSPQTDYEQYF. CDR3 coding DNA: TGTGCCAGCTCACCACAGACAGACTACGAGCAGTACTTC. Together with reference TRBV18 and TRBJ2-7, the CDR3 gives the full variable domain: NAGVMQNPRHLVRRRGQEARLRCSPMKGHSHVYWYRQLPEEGLKFMVYLQKENIIDESGMPKERFSAEFPKEGPSILRIQQVVRGDSAAYFCASSPQTDYEQYFGPGTRLTVT.

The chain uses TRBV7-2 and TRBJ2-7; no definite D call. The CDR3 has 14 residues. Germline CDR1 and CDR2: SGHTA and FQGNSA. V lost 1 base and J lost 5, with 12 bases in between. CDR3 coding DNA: TGTGCCAGCAGCTTAGGCCTAAGTTACGACGAGCAGTACTTC. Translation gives CASSLGLSYDEQYF.

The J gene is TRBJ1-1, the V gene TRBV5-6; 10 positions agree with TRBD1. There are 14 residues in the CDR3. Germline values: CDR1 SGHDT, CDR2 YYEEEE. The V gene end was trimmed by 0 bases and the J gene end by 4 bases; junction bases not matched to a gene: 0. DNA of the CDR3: TGTGCCAGCAGCTTGGGGACAGGGGGCACTGAAGCTTTCTTT. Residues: CASSLGTGGTEAFF.

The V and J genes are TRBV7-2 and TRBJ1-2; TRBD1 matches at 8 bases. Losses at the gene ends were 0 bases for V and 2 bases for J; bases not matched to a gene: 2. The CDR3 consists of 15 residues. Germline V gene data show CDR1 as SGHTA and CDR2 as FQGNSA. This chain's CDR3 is CASSLARTGNYGYTF. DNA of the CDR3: TGTGCCAGCAGCTTAGCCCGGACAGGGAACTATGGCTACACCTTC.

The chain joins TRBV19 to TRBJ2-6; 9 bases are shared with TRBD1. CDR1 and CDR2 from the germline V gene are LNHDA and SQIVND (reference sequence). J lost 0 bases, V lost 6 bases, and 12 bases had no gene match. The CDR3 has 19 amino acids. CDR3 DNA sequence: TGTGCCAGTAGGCTGACCCCTGGGACAGGGAGCTCTGGGGCCAACGTCCTGACTTTC. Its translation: CASRLTPGTGSSGANVLTF.

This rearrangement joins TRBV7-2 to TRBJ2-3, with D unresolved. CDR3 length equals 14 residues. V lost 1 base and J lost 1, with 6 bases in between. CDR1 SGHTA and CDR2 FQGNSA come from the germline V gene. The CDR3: CASSLDPGTDTQYF. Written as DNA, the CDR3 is TGTGCCAGCAGCTTAGATCCGGGCACAGATACGCAGTATTTT.

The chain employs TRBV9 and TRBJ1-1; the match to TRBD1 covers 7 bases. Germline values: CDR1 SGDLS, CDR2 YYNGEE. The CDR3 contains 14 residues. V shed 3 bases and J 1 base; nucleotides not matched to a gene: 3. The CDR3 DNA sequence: TGTGCCAGCAGCGGACAGGGTAGGAACACTGAAGCTTTCTTT. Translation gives CASSGQGRNTEAFF.

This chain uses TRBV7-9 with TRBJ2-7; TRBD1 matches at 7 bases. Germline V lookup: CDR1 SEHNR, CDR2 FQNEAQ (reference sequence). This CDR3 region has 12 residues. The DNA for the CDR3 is TGTGCTAACGAGGGGGCGCGTGGAGAGCAGTACTTC. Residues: CANEGARGEQYF. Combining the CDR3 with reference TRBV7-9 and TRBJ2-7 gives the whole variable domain DTGVSQNPRHKITKRGQNVTFRCDPISEHNRLYWYRQTLGQGPEFLTYFQNEAQLEKSRLLSDRFSAERPKGSFSTLEIQRTEQGDSAMYLCANEGARGEQYFGPGTRLTVT.

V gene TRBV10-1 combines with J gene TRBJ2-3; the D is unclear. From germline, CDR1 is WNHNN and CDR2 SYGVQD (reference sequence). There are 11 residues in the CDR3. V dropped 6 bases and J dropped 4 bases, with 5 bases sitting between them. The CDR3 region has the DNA TGCGCCAGCAGCAATGCAGATACGCAGTATTTT. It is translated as CASSNADTQYF.

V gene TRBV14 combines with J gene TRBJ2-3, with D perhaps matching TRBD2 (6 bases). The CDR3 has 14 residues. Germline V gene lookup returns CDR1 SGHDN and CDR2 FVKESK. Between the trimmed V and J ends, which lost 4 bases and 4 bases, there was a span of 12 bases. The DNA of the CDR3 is TGTGCCAGCAGCCCGGGACTCCAACCAGATACGCAGTATTTT. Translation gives CASSPGLQPDTQYF.

The CDR3 nucleotides are TGTGCCAGCAGCTTAGCGGGGCAGGGAACCTATGGCTACACCTTC. Residues: CASSLAGQGTYGYTF. The chain links TRBV7-6 to TRBJ1-2; D is perhaps TRBD1 (5 bases). The germline gives CDR1 SGHVS, CDR2 FNYEAQ. The germline V and J ends were trimmed by 0 bases and 4 bases, with 12 bases remaining between them. The CDR3 extends over 15 amino acids.

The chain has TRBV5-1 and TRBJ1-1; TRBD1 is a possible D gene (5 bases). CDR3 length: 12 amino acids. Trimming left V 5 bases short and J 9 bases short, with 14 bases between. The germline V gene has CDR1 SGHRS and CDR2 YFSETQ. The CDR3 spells CASRGRVDQAFF. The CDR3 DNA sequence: TGCGCCAGCAGGGGCAGGGTAGATCAAGCTTTCTTT.

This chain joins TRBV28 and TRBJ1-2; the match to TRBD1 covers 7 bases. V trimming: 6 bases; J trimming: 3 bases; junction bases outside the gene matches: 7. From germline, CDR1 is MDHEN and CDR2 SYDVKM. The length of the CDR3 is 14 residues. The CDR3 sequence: CASSLKQGYYGYTF. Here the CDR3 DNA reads TGTGCCAGCAGCCTCAAACAGGGGTACTATGGCTACACCTTC.